Following are 22 T cell receptor beta chains from one sample sequenced in a study of blood T cell dynamics during melanoma immunotherapy (dated by TCRdb to 2019 to 2021). The receptor library was made with the immunoSEQ multiplex PCR assay. Sourced from immuneACCESS, this table was stored by TCRdb with only in-frame sequences that have V and J called. A share of the clones is absent; for the studies checked, an unresolved V gene accounts for under half, and the remainder has no known explanation. Here the sample has about 4,900 clones; around 86% occur a single time. The ten top clones hold roughly 30% of the sample. The time point label of this sample denotes: pre-treatment baseline. Sequenced here: blood, sampled from a patient treated with checkpoint blockade. The receptors were sampled from a human donor with melanoma.

This clone was found a few times. This rearrangement joins TRBV19 to TRBJ1-1; D is possibly TRBD1 (5 bases). Germline assignment: CDR1 LNHDA and CDR2 SQIVND (reference sequence). This CDR3 comprises 14 residues. The V end lost 4 bases, the J end lost 4 bases, and 13 bases lay between the germline ends. The DNA of the CDR3 is TGTGCCAGTAGTAGGGGCGGGACGCTCACTGAAGCTTTCTTT. Amino acid sequence: CASSRGGTLTEAFF.

This clone has more than one count but fewer than ten. The chain is built from TRBV4-2 and TRBJ1-4; D ambiguous. The V end was cut by 3 bases, the J end by 4 bases, with 9 bases between. Germline V gene data show CDR1 as LGHNA and CDR2 as YNFKEQ. This CDR3 has 14 amino acids. CDR3 DNA sequence: TGTGCCAGCAGCCATTCCGGGAGTAATGAAAAACTGTTTTTT. It translates to CASSHSGSNEKLFF.

This clone was observed once. This CDR3 reads CASSLDPGANVLTF. CDR3 bases: TGCGCCAGCAGCTTGGACCCTGGGGCCAACGTCCTGACTTTC. The genes are TRBV5-1 and TRBJ2-6, with D uncertain. Trimming left V 0 bases short and J 2 bases short, with 3 bases between. Germline values: CDR1 SGHRS, CDR2 YFSETQ. The CDR3 loop spans 14 amino acids.

The chain recombines TRBV5-1 with TRBJ2-3; D is perhaps TRBD1 (5 bases). The CDR3 length is 12 residues. The germline V gene encodes CDR1 SGHRS and CDR2 YFSETQ. Trimming pared 3 bases from V and 5 bases from J, leaving 7 bases between. The CDR3 spells CASSWGVDTQYF. CDR3 nucleotides: TGCGCCAGCAGCTGGGGCGTAGATACGCAGTATTTT.

This clone was recorded only once. The CDR3 DNA reads as TGCAGCGTTGCAGCGGGACCTAATCAGCCCCAGCATTTT. Protein sequence: CSVAAGPNQPQHF. This chain links TRBV29-1 with TRBJ1-5, with D tentatively TRBD1 (5 bases). Germline-derived CDR1 and CDR2 are SQVTM and ANQGSEA. Trimming pared 4 bases from V and 4 bases from J, leaving 11 bases between. The CDR3 consists of 13 residues.

This clone appeared a single time. The V call is TRBV28, the J call TRBJ2-5; D might be TRBD1 (6 bases). Trimming pared 1 base from V and 2 bases from J, leaving 20 bases between. This CDR3 is 18 amino acids long. Germline values: CDR1 MDHEN, CDR2 SYDVKM. The CDR3 bases are TGTGCCAGCAGTTTATCAACAGGGTTAGGGTCACTTCAAGAGACCCAGTACTTC. Protein product: CASSLSTGLGSLQETQYF. Supplemented by reference TRBV28 and TRBJ2-5, the full variable domain reads DVKVTQSSRYLVKRTGEKVFLECVQDMDHENMFWYRQDPGLGLRLIYFSYDVKMKEKGDIPEGYSVSREKKERFSLILESASTNQTSMYLCASSLSTGLGSLQETQYFGPGTRLLVL.

The V call is TRBV28, the J call TRBJ2-1; unclear D gene. The CDR3 covers 15 residues. Trimming stripped 4 bases from V and 15 bases from J, with 25 bases between. Per germline, CDR1 MDHEN and CDR2 SYDVKM. CDR3 nucleotide sequence: TGTGCCAGCAGTTCCTCGAGTCTGCCCGGCAGGCTTGGGTTCTTC. It translates to CASSSSSLPGRLGFF.

J is TRBJ2-5 and V is TRBV7-2; 11 bases are shared with TRBD2. The germline V gene has CDR1 SGHTA and CDR2 FQGNSA. The trim removed 4 bases at V and 5 bases at J, leaving 9 bases unmatched. The length of the CDR3 is 16 residues. Written as DNA, the CDR3 is TGTGCCAGCAGCTCCAGATCTAGCGGGAGGAGGGAGACCCAGTACTTC. This codes for CASSSRSSGRRETQYF.

The chain joins TRBV11-2 to TRBJ2-7; no clear D gene. V was clipped by 0 bases and J by 4 bases, with 13 bases between them. In germline, CDR1 is SGHAT, CDR2 FQNNGV. This CDR3 contains 15 residues. The DNA for the CDR3 is TGTGCCAGCAGCTTAGATCAAGGGATTGGATACGAGCAGTACTTC. Amino acids: CASSLDQGIGYEQYF.

J is TRBJ2-1 and V is TRBV7-9, with a possible D match to TRBD2 (6 bases). The CDR3 covers 15 residues. Looked up from germline, CDR1 is SEHNR and CDR2 is FQNEAQ (reference sequence). Trimming left V 1 base short and J 10 bases short, with 17 bases between. The CDR3 DNA is TGTGCCAGCAGCTTAGGGGGGTCTAGCGTCTGGGAGCAGTTCTTC. Its protein is CASSLGGSSVWEQFF.

The chain has TRBV27 and TRBJ1-2; D unclear. The CDR3 spans 13 residues. Trimming shortened V by 5 bases and J by 3 bases, and 10 bases separated the two germline ends. The germline gives CDR1 MNHEY, CDR2 SMNVEV (reference sequence). CDR3 coding DNA: TGTGCCAGCAGTGCTTACCCAGACTATGGCTACACCTTC. Its translation is CASSAYPDYGYTF.

J is TRBJ2-1 and V is TRBV11-2; D gene unclear. Germline V lookup: CDR1 SGHAT, CDR2 FQNNGV. The CDR3 extends over 12 amino acids. V gave up 3 bases and J gave up 6 bases, with 6 bases separating them. CDR3 amino acids: CASSLTRNEQFF. CDR3 DNA sequence: TGTGCCAGCAGCTTGACTCGCAATGAGCAGTTCTTC.

The gene calls are TRBV7-2 and TRBJ1-1; D gene unclear. V was cut by 5 bases and J by 6 bases, with 16 bases left in between. Germline V gene lookup returns CDR1 SGHTA and CDR2 FQGNSA. The CDR3 totals 14 residues. CDR3 sequence: CASSPVMAGAEAFF. The DNA of the CDR3 is TGTGCCAGCAGCCCCGTCATGGCCGGGGCTGAAGCTTTCTTT.

The chain links TRBV7-8 to TRBJ2-2; TRBD2 agrees at 8 bases. This CDR3 contains 15 residues. V lost 5 bases and J lost 3; bases outside the gene matches: 5. Germline V gives CDR1 SGHVS, CDR2 FQNEAQ. CDR3 nucleotides: TGTGCCAGCAGCCTCCGGGGGGGTGACACCGGGGAGCTGTTTTTT. Its protein product is CASSLRGGDTGELFF.

The chain joins TRBV5-1 to TRBJ1-2, with D perhaps TRBD1 (6 bases). The CDR3 loop spans 16 amino acids. Germline V gene data show CDR1 as SGHRS and CDR2 as YFSETQ. Trimming left V 3 bases short and J 6 bases short, with 21 bases between. Here the CDR3 reads CASSSSVVGAGDGYTF. CDR3 DNA: TGCGCCAGCAGCTCCAGTGTGGTGGGGGCTGGGGATGGCTACACCTTC.

The J gene is TRBJ2-7, the V gene TRBV7-3; TRBD1 agrees at 9 bases. Germline lookup yields CDR1 SGHTA and CDR2 FQGTGA. V lost 6 bases, J lost 0 bases, and 9 bases stayed unmatched. The CDR3 is made up of 16 amino acids. The chain's CDR3 is CASRIGGQGYSYEQYF. The CDR3 DNA follows: TGTGCCAGCAGAATCGGGGGACAGGGATACTCCTACGAGCAGTACTTC.

The V gene is TRBV5-4, the J gene TRBJ2-5; D remains unclear. The germline CDR1 and CDR2 sequences are SGHNT and YYREEE (reference sequence). CDR3 size: 14 residues. V lost 3 bases and J lost 2, with 11 bases in between. CDR3 loop: CASSSQSSQETQYF. CDR3 nucleotide sequence: TGTGCCAGCAGCTCACAATCGAGTCAAGAGACCCAGTACTTC.

In its sample, this clone was seen once. The chain joins TRBV30 to TRBJ1-5; D gene uncertain. The germline V gene has CDR1 GTSNPN and CDR2 SVGIG (reference sequence). This CDR3 spans 14 amino acids. Between the trimmed V and J ends, which lost 1 base and 3 bases, there was a span of 10 bases. CDR3 loop: CAWSGGGNNQPQHF. The CDR3 DNA reads as TGTGCCTGGAGTGGCGGCGGGAACAATCAGCCCCAGCATTTT.

The chain couples TRBV4-3 to TRBJ1-1; D is unresolved. V was shortened by 1 base and J by 4 bases, with 10 bases between the two germline ends. The CDR3 totals 14 residues. Germline V gene sequence: CDR1 LGHNA, CDR2 YSLEER. The CDR3 loop reads CASSQVWASTEAFF. CDR3 bases: TGCGCCAGCAGCCAAGTGTGGGCGAGCACTGAAGCTTTCTTT.

For this clone: The limits of the CDR3 on the DNA are not certain, so only TCRdb's listed CDR3 is given. This rearrangement joins TRBV9 to TRBJ2-7. The germline gives CDR1 SGDLS, CDR2 YYNGEE. The CDR3 numbers 13 amino acids, ends counted. The CDR3 sequence is CASSVGDGTGGYF.

This chain joins TRBV19 and TRBJ2-7, with a weak D call TRBD1 (5 bases). The V and J ends lost 0 bases and 4 bases respectively, with 13 bases between them. Germline V gene data show CDR1 as LNHDA and CDR2 as SQIVND (reference sequence). The CDR3 sequence is 15 residues long. CDR3 coding DNA: TGTGCCAGTAGTATAGAGGACAATTCGAAATACGAGCAGTACTTC. Residues: CASSIEDNSKYEQYF.

About this clone: One junction end does not reproduce the germline sequence, and a read error may be involved. This chain connects TRBV2 to TRBJ1-5; D call uncertain. Germline CDR1 is SNHLY and CDR2 is FYNNEI. The CDR3 is 15 amino acids. CDR3 bases: TGTGCCAGCAGGGAAGCAGAGGTTTCCAATCAGCCCCAGCATTTT. This sequence encodes CASREAEVSNQPQHF.